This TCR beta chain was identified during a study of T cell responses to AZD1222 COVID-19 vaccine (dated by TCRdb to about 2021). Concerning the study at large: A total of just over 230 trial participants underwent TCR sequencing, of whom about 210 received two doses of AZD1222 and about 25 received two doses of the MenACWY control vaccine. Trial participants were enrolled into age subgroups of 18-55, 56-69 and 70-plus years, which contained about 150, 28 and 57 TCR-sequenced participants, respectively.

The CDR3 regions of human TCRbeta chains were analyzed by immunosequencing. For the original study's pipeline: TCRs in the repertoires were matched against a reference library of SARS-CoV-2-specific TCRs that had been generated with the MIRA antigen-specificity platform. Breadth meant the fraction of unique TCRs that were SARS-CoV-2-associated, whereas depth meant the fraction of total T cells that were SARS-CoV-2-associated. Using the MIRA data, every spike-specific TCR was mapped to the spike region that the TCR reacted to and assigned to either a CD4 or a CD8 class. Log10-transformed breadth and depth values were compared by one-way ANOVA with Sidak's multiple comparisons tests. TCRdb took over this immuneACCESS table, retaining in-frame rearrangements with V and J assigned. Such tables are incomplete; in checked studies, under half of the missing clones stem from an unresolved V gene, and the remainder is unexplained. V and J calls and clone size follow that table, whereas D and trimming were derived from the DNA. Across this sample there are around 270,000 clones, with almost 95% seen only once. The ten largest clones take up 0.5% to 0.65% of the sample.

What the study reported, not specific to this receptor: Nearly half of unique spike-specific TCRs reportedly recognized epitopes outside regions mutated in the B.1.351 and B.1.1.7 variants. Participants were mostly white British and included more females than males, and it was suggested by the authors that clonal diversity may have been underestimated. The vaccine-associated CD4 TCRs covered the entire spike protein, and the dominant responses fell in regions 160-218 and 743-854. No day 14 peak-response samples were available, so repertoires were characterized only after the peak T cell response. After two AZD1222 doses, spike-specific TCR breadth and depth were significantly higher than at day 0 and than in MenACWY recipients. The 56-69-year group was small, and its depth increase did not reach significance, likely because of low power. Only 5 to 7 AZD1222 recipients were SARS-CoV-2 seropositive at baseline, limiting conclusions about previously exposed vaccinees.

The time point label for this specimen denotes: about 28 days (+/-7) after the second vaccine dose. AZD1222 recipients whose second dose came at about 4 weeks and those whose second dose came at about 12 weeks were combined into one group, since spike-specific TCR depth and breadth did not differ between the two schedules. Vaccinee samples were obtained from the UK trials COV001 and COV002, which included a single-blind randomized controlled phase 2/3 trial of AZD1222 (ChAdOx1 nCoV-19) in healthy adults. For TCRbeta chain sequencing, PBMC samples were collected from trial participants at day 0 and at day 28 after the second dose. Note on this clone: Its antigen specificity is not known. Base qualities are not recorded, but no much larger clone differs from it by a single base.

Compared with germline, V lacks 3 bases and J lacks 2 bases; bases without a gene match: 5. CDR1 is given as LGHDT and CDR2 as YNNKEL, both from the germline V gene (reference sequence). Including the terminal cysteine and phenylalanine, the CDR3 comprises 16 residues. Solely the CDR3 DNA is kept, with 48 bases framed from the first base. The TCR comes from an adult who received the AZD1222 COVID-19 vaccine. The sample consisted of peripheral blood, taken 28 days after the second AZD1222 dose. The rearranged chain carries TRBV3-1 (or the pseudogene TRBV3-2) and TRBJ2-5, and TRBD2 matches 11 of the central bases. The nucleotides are TGTGCCAGCAGCCATGAGCTAGCGGGGGGTCAAGAGACCCAGTACTTC. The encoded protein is CASSHELAGGQETQYF.